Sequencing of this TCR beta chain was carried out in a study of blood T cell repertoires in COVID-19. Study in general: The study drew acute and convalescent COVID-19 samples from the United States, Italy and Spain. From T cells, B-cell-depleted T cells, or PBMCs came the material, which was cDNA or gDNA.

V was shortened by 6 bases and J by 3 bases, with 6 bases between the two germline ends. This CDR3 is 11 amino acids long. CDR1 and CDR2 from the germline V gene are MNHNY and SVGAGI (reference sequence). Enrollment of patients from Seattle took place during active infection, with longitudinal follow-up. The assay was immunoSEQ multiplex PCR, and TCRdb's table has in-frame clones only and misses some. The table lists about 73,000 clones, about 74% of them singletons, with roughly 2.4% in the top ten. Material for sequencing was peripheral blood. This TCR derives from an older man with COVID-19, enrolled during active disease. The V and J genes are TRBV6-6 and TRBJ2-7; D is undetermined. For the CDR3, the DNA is TGTGCCAGCAGATATAACTACGAGCAGTACTTC. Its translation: CASRYNYEQYF.